These 2 T cell receptor beta chains originate from one sample sequenced in a study of cytomegalovirus exposure and HLA in healthy donors. PCR involved 60 Vbeta and 13 Jbeta primers. The repertoire was sequenced with immunoSEQ multiplex PCR; TCRdb's copy has only in-frame clones and lacks some. The sample yields roughly 120,000 clones, of which the top ten take up around 4%. Sequencing input: PBMCs. The receptors here all came from a man aged 18-30 years in good health and CMV-seronegative.

The rearrangement links TRBV30 to TRBJ1-6, with 7 positions matching TRBD1. Germline loops: CDR1 GTSNPN, CDR2 SVGIG (reference sequence). V lost 5 bases to trimming and J lost 7 bases; unmatched junction nucleotides: 8. The CDR3 sequence is 14 residues long. The CDR3 region is CAWSSGTVNSPLHF. The CDR3 nucleotides are TGTGCCTGGTCTTCCGGGACAGTAAATTCACCCCTCCACTTT.

This chain connects TRBV7-2 to TRBJ2-5; 7 nucleotides align to TRBD1. Losses at the gene ends were 3 bases for V and 7 bases for J; bases not matched to a gene: 11. CDR1 and CDR2 (germline): SGHTA, FQGNSA. This CDR3 has 15 residues. The DNA for the CDR3 is TGTGCCAGCAGCTTGACAGGGCGAAACCGGGGGACCCAGTACTTC. Encoded protein: CASSLTGRNRGTQYF. Looking up the rest from reference TRBV7-2 and TRBJ2-5 gives the full variable domain: GAGVSQSPSNKVTEKGKDVELRCDPISGHTALYWYRQSLGQGLEFLIYFQGNSAPDKSGLPSDRFSAERTGGSVSTLTIQRTQQEDSAVYLCASSLTGRNRGTQYFGPGTRLLVL.